The 15 T cell receptor beta chains listed next were all sequenced from one sample in a study of T-cell reconstitution after alpha-beta-depleted transplantation in children. Unique molecular identifiers were incorporated during preparation of the TCRbeta library. TCRdb recomputed calls from the PCR reads with MiXCR, one row per CDR3 protein. The profile covers approximately 230,000 distinct CDR3 sequences, with about 24% appearing a single time and around 4.8% taken by the ten largest. Here the sequenced sample was PBMCs, mostly from graft donor cells, taken 360 days after TCRalphabeta/CD19-depleted stem cell transplant. These receptors all stem from a female patient aged 2-9 years who had a stem cell transplant for congenital amegakaryocytic thrombocytopenia, so the T cells may come from the graft donor.

The chain uses TRBV12-3 or TRBV12-4 and TRBJ1-1; 10 positions agree with TRBD1. V lost 7 bases and J lost 5; bases outside the gene matches: 7. The CDR3 consists of 14 residues. The CDR3, as DNA: TGTGCCAGCATCCTCCGGGGACAGGGGACTGAAGCTTTCTTT. The encoded protein is CASILRGQGTEAFF.

This chain uses TRBV20-1 with TRBJ1-1, with D possibly matching TRBD1 (5 bases). Per the germline V gene, CDR1 is DFQATT and CDR2 is SNEGSKA (reference sequence). The CDR3 covers 14 residues. V was pared by 0 bases and J by 5 bases, with 13 bases between. The DNA for the CDR3 is TGCAGTGCTAGAGACGACGGGAGGGGTACTGAAGCTTTCTTT. This translates into CSARDDGRGTEAFF.

The CDR3 coding sequence is TGTGCCAGCACTCCGGGACCCACAGATACGCAGTATTTT. Residues: CASTPGPTDTQYF. The rearrangement joins TRBV28 to TRBJ2-3, with D perhaps being TRBD1 or TRBD2 (5 bases each). The CDR3 is 13 residues long. From germline, CDR1 is MDHEN and CDR2 SYDVKM. Trimming removed 7 bases at V and 2 bases at J, with 10 bases between.

This chain joins TRBV6-1 and TRBJ2-3; TRBD2 aligns across 7 bases. The CDR3 runs 13 residues. Unmatched junction bases numbered 5, after V lost 7 bases and J lost 4 bases. In germline, CDR1 is MNHNS, CDR2 SASEGT. The CDR3 is CASTEAGADTQYF. Here the CDR3 DNA reads TGTGCCAGCACGGAGGCGGGGGCAGATACGCAGTATTTT.

This chain links TRBV29-1 with TRBJ2-2; D not certain. V lost 6 bases and J lost 6, with 14 bases in between. Germline assignment: CDR1 SQVTM and CDR2 ANQGSEA. There are 13 residues in the CDR3. This CDR3 is CSVTPSRAGELFF. CDR3 nucleotide sequence: TGCAGCGTGACCCCCTCTAGGGCCGGGGAGCTGTTTTTT.

V and J are TRBV7-7 and TRBJ2-2; D is perhaps TRBD1 or TRBD2 (5 bases each). The length of the CDR3 is 14 residues. Germline loops: CDR1 SSHAT, CDR2 FNYEAQ (reference sequence). Between the trimmed V and J ends, which lost 2 bases and 4 bases, there was a span of 8 bases. CDR3 DNA: TGTGCCAGCAGCTTATCTGGGGGCACCGGGGAGCTGTTTTTT. Translated, it gives CASSLSGGTGELFF.

The chain employs TRBV11-2 and TRBJ2-1; D is ambiguous. V gave up 3 bases and J gave up 6 bases, with 18 bases separating them. Germline CDR1 is SGHAT and CDR2 is FQNNGV. The CDR3 is made up of 16 amino acids. The CDR3 nucleotides are TGTGCCAGCAGCTTGAACCCAGTCCCACGTGGCAATGAGCAGTTCTTC. Translating it yields CASSLNPVPRGNEQFF.

The V gene is TRBV4-1, the J gene TRBJ2-5, with D possibly being TRBD2 (6 bases). Trimming shortened V by 0 bases and J by 2 bases, and 7 bases separated the two germline ends. The CDR3 has 14 residues. Germline V lookup: CDR1 MGHRA, CDR2 YSYEKL. The CDR3 protein is CASSQEGLQETQYF. CDR3 nucleotide sequence: TGCGCCAGCAGCCAAGAAGGACTACAAGAGACCCAGTACTTC.

The rearrangement uses TRBV20-1 and TRBJ2-1; weak D call: TRBD2 (6 bases). CDR3 length equals 15 residues. V lost 6 bases to trimming and J lost 1 base, with 16 bases between them. Looked up from germline, CDR1 is DFQATT and CDR2 is SNEGSKA (reference sequence). CDR3 bases: TGCAGTGCCACACCCCCGGGACTTTCCTACAATGAGCAGTTCTTC. Translating it yields CSATPPGLSYNEQFF.

Ten or more counts support this clonotype. This chain links TRBV11-2 with TRBJ2-3; the D is unclear. The CDR3 contains 13 residues. V lost 2 bases and J 5 bases, leaving 8 bases between the germline ends. Germline V gene lookup returns CDR1 SGHAT and CDR2 FQNNGV. The CDR3 DNA sequence: TGTGCCAGCAGCTTACTTAGAGGAGATACGCAGTATTTT. Translation gives CASSLLRGDTQYF.

The V and J genes are TRBV7-3 and TRBJ1-6; D unresolved. Trimming stripped 2 bases from V and 10 bases from J, with 12 bases between. The CDR3 sequence is 14 residues long. CDR1 is SGHTA and CDR2 is FQGTGA in the germline V gene. The CDR3 here is CASSLVGPGSPLHF. In nucleotides, the CDR3 is TGTGCCAGCAGCTTAGTTGGTCCGGGGTCACCCCTCCACTTT.

This chain joins TRBV24-1 and TRBJ1-1; D is unclear. Germline V gene data show CDR1 as KGHDR and CDR2 as SFDVKD. V dropped 5 bases and J dropped 5 bases, with 11 bases sitting between them. The CDR3 sequence is 13 residues long. The CDR3 region has the DNA TGTGCCACCAGTGGCTGGGGAGGAACTGAAGCTTTCTTT. Amino acids: CATSGWGGTEAFF.

This clonotype appeared a few times. This chain uses TRBV4-1 with TRBJ1-2, with D perhaps TRBD1 (5 bases). The germline gives CDR1 MGHRA, CDR2 YSYEKL. The CDR3 is 18 residues long. V was cut by 0 bases and J by 8 bases, with 25 bases left in between. DNA for the CDR3: TGCGCCAGCAGCCAAGAAAGGATTCCGCCCAGGGCTCCTCGGGGCTACACCTTC. It codes for CASSQERIPPRAPRGYTF.

This chain joins TRBV7-2 and TRBJ2-3; 8 nucleotides line up with TRBD2. Germline values: CDR1 SGHTA, CDR2 FQGNSA. The CDR3 spans 16 residues. V was pared by 1 base and J by 4 bases, with 7 bases of the junction left unmatched. CDR3: CASSLVGTSSADTQYF. Here the CDR3 DNA reads TGTGCCAGCAGCTTAGTGGGGACTAGTTCTGCAGATACGCAGTATTTT.

The genes are TRBV13 and TRBJ2-6, with 7 bases fitting TRBD1. The germline V gene has CDR1 PRHDT and CDR2 FYEKMQ (reference sequence). The CDR3 totals 15 residues. The J segment lost 4 bases and the V segment lost 6 bases, leaving 6 bases of the junction unmatched. The CDR3 bases are TGTGCCAGCAGGACAGGGTATACCGGGGCCAACGTCCTGACTTTC. It codes for CASRTGYTGANVLTF.